The text below deals with one TCR beta chain. The V end was cut by 1 base, the J end by 3 bases, with 5 bases between. This CDR3 is built from 13 residues. Per the germline V gene, CDR1 is SGHAT and CDR2 is FQNNGV. These data come from a study of cytomegalovirus exposure and HLA in healthy donors. With 60 Vbeta and 13 Jbeta primers, the PCR was carried out. This table comes from immunoSEQ multiplex PCR, and its TCRdb copy is limited to in-frame clones, with some not included. The table records over 130,000 clones, 70% of them present only once. The gene calls are TRBV11-2 and TRBJ2-3; no reliable D call. Sequencing used PBMCs. This TCR was recovered from a woman younger than 45 in good health and CMV-seronegative. CDR3 sequence reads: CASSLVLTDTQYF. The CDR3 nucleotides read TGTGCCAGCAGCTTAGTCTTGACAGATACGCAGTATTTT.